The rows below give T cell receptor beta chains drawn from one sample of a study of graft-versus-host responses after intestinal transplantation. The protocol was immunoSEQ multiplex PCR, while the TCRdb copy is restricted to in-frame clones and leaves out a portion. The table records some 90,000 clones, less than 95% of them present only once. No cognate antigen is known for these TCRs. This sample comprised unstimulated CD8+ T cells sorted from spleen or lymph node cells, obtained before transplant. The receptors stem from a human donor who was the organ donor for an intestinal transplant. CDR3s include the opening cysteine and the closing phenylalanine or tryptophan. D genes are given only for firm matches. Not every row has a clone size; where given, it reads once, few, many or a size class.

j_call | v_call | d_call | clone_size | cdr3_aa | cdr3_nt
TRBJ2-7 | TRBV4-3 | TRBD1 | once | CASSQARTGVYEQYF | TGCGCCAGCAGCCAAGCGCGGACAGGGGTGTACGAGCAGTACTTC
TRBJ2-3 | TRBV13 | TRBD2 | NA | CASRIAGAHTDTQYF | TGTGCCAGCAGAATAGCGGGGGCGCACACAGATACGCAGTATTTT
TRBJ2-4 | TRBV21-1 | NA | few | CASSKVLGQGELYIQYF | TGTGCCAGCAGCAAGGTCTTAGGACAGGGGGAATTATACATTCAGTACTTC
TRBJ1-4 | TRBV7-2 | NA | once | CASSLGVGAEKLFF | TGTGCCAGCAGCTTAGGCGTAGGGGCTGAAAAACTGTTTTTT
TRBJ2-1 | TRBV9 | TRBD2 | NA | CASSATSGGYLQFF | TGTGCCAGCAGCGCGACTAGCGGGGGCTACTTGCAGTTCTTC
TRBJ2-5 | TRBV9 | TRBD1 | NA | CASSGQGAWETQYF | TGTGCCAGCAGCGGACAGGGGGCGTGGGAGACCCAGTACTTC
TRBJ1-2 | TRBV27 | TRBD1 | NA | CASGPRDRGLGYTF | TGTGCCAGCGGCCCCCGGGACAGGGGGTTAGGCTACACCTTC
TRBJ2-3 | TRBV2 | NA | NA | CASPPLVGTDTQYF | TGTGCCAGCCCCCCACTAGTCGGCACAGATACGCAGTATTTT
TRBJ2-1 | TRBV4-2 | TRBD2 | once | CASSQIAGGDNEQFF | TGTGCCAGCAGCCAAATAGCGGGGGGGGACAATGAGCAGTTCTTC
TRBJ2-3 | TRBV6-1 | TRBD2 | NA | CASFKRGGRRDTQYF | TGTGCCAGTTTTAAGCGGGGGGGCCGTAGAGATACGCAGTATTTT
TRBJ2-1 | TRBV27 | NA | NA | CASTNRVDEQFF | TGTGCCAGCACCAACCGGGTGGATGAGCAGTTCTTC
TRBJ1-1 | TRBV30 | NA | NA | CAWKGSAGLRTEAFF | TGTGCCTGGAAAGGGTCCGCAGGGTTGCGGACTGAAGCTTTCTTT
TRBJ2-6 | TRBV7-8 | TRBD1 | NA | CASSLSPGTGGAKNSGANVLTF | TGTGCCAGCAGCTTATCCCCCGGGACAGGGGGGGCAAAAAACTCTGGGGCCAACGTCCTGACTTTC
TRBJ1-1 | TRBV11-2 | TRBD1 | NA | CASRQGAIEAFF | TGTGCCAGCCGACAGGGGGCAATTGAAGCTTTCTTT
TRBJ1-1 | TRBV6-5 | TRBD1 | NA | CASTETYRGRTEAFF | TGTGCCAGCACCGAAACATACAGGGGGAGGACTGAAGCTTTCTTT
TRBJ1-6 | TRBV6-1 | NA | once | CASSEALGTSYNSPLHF | TGTGCCAGCAGTGAAGCGCTGGGGACTTCCTATAATTCACCCCTCCACTTT
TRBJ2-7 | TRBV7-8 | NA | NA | CASSLGPESSYEQYF | TGTGCCAGCAGCTTAGGCCCCGAGAGCTCCTACGAGCAGTACTTC
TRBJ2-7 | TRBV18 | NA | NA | CASSPLGSTGEQYF | TGTGCCAGCTCACCACTGGGCTCCACGGGGGAGCAGTACTTC
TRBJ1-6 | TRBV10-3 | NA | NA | CAISPGAVYNSPLHF | TGTGCCATCTCTCCGGGAGCGGTTTATAATTCACCCCTCCACTTT
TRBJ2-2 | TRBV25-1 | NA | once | CASSEPTPNTGELFF | TGTGCCAGCAGTGAACCCACACCGAACACCGGGGAGCTGTTTTTT